The subject of this entry is one TCR beta chain. A multiplex PCR was run with 60 Vbeta primers and 13 Jbeta primers. Repertoires were generated with immunoSEQ multiplex PCR, while TCRdb's copy carries only in-frame clones and drops some. The sample includes roughly 110,000 clones, over 60% of them seen just once. The germline gives CDR1 LNHDA, CDR2 SQIVND (reference sequence). This CDR3 has 13 residues. The V segment lost 10 bases and the J segment 4 bases; nucleotides outside the gene matches: 3. This entry is derived from a study of cytomegalovirus exposure and HLA in healthy donors. This receptor was taken from a man aged 25-40 years in good health and CMV-seropositive. Sequenced material: PBMCs. V is TRBV19 and J is TRBJ1-6, with TRBD1 identical over 8 bases. CDR3 residues: CATRGPYNSPLHF. The DNA of the CDR3 is TGTGCCACCAGGGGGCCATATAATTCACCCCTCCACTTT.